The T cell receptor beta chain under discussion was sequenced for a study of blood T cells in healthy people across ages. Study results and caveats: Roughly linear age-related decline in beta diversity appeared, significant by age 40. Strong correlation linked observed beta diversity and percent naive T cells.

V was pared by 5 bases and J by 7 bases, with 9 bases between. There are 11 residues in the CDR3. This clonotype was recorded a few times. The target antigen is unknown. Then a second PCR, running about 6 to 11 cycles, was carried out with a sample-barcoded 5' primer and a J-beta primer mix. TCRdb called the 5' RACE reads again in MiXCR, with one record for every CDR3 protein. The sample consists of 780,000 or so distinct CDR3 sequences, just under 25% of them appearing once. These data were also reused for a study on T cells of mothers and their children. That source notes: Using approximately 1.5 ug per 15 ul, all extracted RNA underwent cDNA synthesis. Mothers gave over 10 million TCR beta CDR3 reads each, and children roughly 3 million each.

The rearrangement links TRBV12-3 or TRBV12-4 to TRBJ2-7; no definite D call. Sequencing used blood. The TCR originated in a boy younger than 18 in good health. CDR3 in amino acids: CASSPRWEQYF. CDR3 in DNA: TGTGCCAGCAGTCCAAGGTGGGAGCAGTACTTC.